Listed below are T cell receptor beta chains from one sample, sequenced in a study of blood T cell repertoires in COVID-19. Using immunoSEQ multiplex PCR, the repertoire was profiled, and TCRdb retains in-frame clones only, with some absent. The sample yields fewer than 500,000 clones, around 84% seen once. Sequencing was performed on peripheral blood. Source of these receptors: a human donor with acute or convalescent COVID-19. The donor label of this sample is uncertain. Each CDR3 is given with its conserved first and last residue. A D gene is named only where the DNA matches it firmly. The size field is filled for only some rows; it gives once, few, many or a size class.

TRBJ2-3,20,.,.,TRBV21-1,TGTGCCAGCAGCTTAAAGGTACGGACAGGGGGAAACAGGGCCCCAGATACGCAGTATTTT,CASSLKVRTGGNRAPDTQYF
TRBJ1-2,14,.,.,TRBV7-2,TGTGCCAGCAGCCCAGGCAGGACTTCCTATGGCTACACCTTC,CASSPGRTSYGYTF
TRBJ1-4,13,few,.,TRBV2,TGTGCCAGCAACGGCAGGGGAACAGAAAAACTGTTTTTT,CASNGRGTEKLFF
TRBJ1-2,14,.,TRBD1,TRBV19,TGTGCCAGTAAGGGACAGAGAGCTAACTATGGCTACACCTTC,CASKGQRANYGYTF
TRBJ1-2,12,.,.,TRBV19,TGTGCCAGTCAGGACAACCTCTATGGCTACACCTTC,CASQDNLYGYTF
TRBJ1-3,15,.,.,TRBV7-9,TGTGCCAGCAGCTTAGTCAGCGCGACTGGAAACACCATATATTTT,CASSLVSATGNTIYF
TRBJ2-1,15,.,.,TRBV12-5,TGTGCTAGTGGTTTCGGCGGGATGGGGAACAATGAGCAGTTCTTC,CASGFGGMGNNEQFF
TRBJ2-2,14,.,.,TRBV19,TGTGCCAGTAATCGCAGGGGGAACACCGGGGAGCTGTTTTTT,CASNRRGNTGELFF
TRBJ1-2,15,.,TRBD1,TRBV6-5,TGTGCCAGCACCCCAATCGGACAGGGAAAAGGTGGCTACACCTTC,CASTPIGQGKGGYTF
TRBJ1-2,15,.,.,TRBV7-9,TGTGCCAGCAGCTTAGAGGTGGCAGGGAACTATGGCTACACCTTC,CASSLEVAGNYGYTF
TRBJ1-6,15,few,TRBD1,TRBV4-1,TGCGCCAGCAGCAAGTGGACAGGGGACCCTTCACCCCTCCACTTT,CASSKWTGDPSPLHF
TRBJ2-7,14,.,.,TRBV6-1,TGTGCCAGCAGTGAAGCGCCGGGGTCCTACGAGCAGTACTTC,CASSEAPGSYEQYF
TRBJ2-7,13,.,.,TRBV2,TGTGCCAGCAGTGGACAGGCCCACTACGAGCAGTACTTC,CASSGQAHYEQYF
TRBJ2-1,13,.,.,TRBV28,TGTGCCAGCAGTTACAACTACGGGGGTGAGCAGTTCTTC,CASSYNYGGEQFF
TRBJ2-3,19,.,TRBD2,TRBV10-2,TGCGCCAGCAGGAAGAGGGGGACTAGCGGGACGTACCGCACAGATACGCAGTATTTT,CASRKRGTSGTYRTDTQYF
TRBJ2-3,15,once,.,TRBV30,TGTGCCTGGAGTGTGTCCCTCGGTAACACAGATACGCAGTATTTT,CAWSVSLGNTDTQYF
TRBJ1-4,14,.,.,TRBV28,TGTGCCAGCAGCCTAAGTCATAGCTGGAACGGACTGTTTTTT,CASSLSHSWNGLFF
TRBJ1-4,15,.,TRBD1,TRBV30,TGTGCCTGGAGGATCGTCGGGACAGGGTTGGAAAAACTGTTTTTT,CAWRIVGTGLEKLFF
TRBJ2-1,17,.,TRBD2,TRBV7-9,TGTGCCAGCAGCTCAACACTACTAGCGGGGTCCTACAATGAGCAGTTCTTC,CASSSTLLAGSYNEQFF
TRBJ2-1,20,few,TRBD2,TRBV4-1,TGCGCCAGCAGCCTCCAGGGGACTAGCGGGGGGCGGAGCTCCTACAATGAGCAGTTCTTC,CASSLQGTSGGRSSYNEQFF
TRBJ2-3,17,.,.,TRBV5-8,TGTGCCAGCAGCGGTCCGTGGGCTAGCACTGAGTCAGATACGCAGTATTTT,CASSGPWASTESDTQYF
TRBJ2-1,13,few,.,TRBV5-4,TGTGCCAGCAGCCCCCGAGCGTACAATGAGCAGTTCTTC,CASSPRAYNEQFF
TRBJ2-7,13,.,.,TRBV6-4,TGTGCCACCAACAACCTTGATGCGGTCGAGCAGTACTTC,CATNNLDAVEQYF